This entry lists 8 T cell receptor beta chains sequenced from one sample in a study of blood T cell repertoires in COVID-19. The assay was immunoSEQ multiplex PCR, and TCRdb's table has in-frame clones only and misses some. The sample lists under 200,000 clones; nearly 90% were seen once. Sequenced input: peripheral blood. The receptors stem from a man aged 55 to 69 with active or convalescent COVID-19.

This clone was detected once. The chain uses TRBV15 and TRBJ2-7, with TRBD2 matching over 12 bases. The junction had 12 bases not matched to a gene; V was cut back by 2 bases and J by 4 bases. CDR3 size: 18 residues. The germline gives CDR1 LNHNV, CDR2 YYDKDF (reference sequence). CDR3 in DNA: TGTGCCACCAGCAGAACATCTCAAAGACTAGCGGGAGCTTACGAGCAGTACTTC. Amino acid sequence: CATSRTSQRLAGAYEQYF. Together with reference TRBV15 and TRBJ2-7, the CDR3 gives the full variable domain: DAMVIQNPRYQVTQFGKPVTLSCSQTLNHNVMYWYQQKSSQAPKLLFHYYDKDFNNEADTPDNFQSRRPNTSFCFLDIRSPGLGDTAMYLCATSRTSQRLAGAYEQYFGPGTRLTVT.

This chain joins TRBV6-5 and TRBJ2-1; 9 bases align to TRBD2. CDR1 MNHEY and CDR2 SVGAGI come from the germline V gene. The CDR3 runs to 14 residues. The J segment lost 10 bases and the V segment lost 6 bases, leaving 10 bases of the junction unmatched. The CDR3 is CASSGLATRTEQFF. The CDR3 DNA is TGTGCCAGCAGCGGACTAGCGACCCGGACGGAGCAGTTCTTC.

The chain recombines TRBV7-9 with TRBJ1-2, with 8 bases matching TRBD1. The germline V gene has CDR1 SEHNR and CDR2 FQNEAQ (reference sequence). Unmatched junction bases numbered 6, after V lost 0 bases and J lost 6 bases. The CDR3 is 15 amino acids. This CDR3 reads CASSLAYRGINGYTF. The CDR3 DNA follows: TGTGCCAGCAGCTTAGCGTACAGGGGGATTAATGGCTACACCTTC.

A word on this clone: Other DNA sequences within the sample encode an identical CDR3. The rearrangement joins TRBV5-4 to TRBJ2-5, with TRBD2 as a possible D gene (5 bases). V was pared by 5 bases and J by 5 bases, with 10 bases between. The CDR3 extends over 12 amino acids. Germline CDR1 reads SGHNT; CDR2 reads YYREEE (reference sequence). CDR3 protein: CASSSQRETQYF. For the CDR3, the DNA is TGTGCCAGCAGTTCACAGCGGGAGACCCAGTACTTC.

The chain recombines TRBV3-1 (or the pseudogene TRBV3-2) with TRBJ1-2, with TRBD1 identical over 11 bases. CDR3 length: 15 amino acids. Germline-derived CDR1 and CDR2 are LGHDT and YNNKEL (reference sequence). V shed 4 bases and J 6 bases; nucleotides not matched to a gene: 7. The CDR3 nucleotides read TGTGCCAGCAGCCCGCGGACAGGGGGCATCGATGGCTACACCTTC. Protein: CASSPRTGGIDGYTF.

CDR3 sequence: CASSYRSSYNSPLHF. CDR3 DNA: TGTGCCAGCAGCTACCGGAGCTCCTATAATTCACCCCTCCACTTT. V gene TRBV7-9 combines with J gene TRBJ1-6; unclear D gene. The CDR3 totals 15 residues. Germline CDR1 SEHNR, CDR2 FQNEAQ (reference sequence). Trimming took off 4 bases at V and 0 bases at J, with 7 bases between the two ends. Drawing the rest from reference TRBV7-9 and TRBJ1-6, the complete variable domain is DTGVSQNPRHKITKRGQNVTFRCDPISEHNRLYWYRQTLGQGPEFLTYFQNEAQLEKSRLLSDRFSAERPKGSFSTLEIQRTEQGDSAMYLCASSYRSSYNSPLHFGNGTRLTVT.

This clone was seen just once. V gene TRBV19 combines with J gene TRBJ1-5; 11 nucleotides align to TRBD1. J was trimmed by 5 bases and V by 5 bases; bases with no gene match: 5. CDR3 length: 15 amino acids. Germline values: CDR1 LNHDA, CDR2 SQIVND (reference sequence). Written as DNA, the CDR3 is TGTGCCAGTAGTCCCTTGGACAGGGGGCATCAGCCCCAGCATTTT. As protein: CASSPLDRGHQPQHF.

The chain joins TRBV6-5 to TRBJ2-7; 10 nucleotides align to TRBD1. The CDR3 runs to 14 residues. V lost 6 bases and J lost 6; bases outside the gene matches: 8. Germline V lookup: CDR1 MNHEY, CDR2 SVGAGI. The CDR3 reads CASREGQGRVEQYF. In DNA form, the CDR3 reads TGTGCCAGCAGGGAGGGACAGGGGCGGGTCGAGCAGTACTTC.